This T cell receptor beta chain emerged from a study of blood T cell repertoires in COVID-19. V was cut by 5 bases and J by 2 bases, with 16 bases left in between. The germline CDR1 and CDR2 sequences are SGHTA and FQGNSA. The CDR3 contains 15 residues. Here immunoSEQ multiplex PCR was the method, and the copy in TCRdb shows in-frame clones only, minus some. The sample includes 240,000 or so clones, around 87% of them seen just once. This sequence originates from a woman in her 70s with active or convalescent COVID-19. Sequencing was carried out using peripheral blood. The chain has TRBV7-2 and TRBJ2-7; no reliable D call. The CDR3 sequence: CASSQSYQDTYEQYF. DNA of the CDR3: TGTGCCAGCAGCCAATCCTATCAGGATACCTACGAGCAGTACTTC.